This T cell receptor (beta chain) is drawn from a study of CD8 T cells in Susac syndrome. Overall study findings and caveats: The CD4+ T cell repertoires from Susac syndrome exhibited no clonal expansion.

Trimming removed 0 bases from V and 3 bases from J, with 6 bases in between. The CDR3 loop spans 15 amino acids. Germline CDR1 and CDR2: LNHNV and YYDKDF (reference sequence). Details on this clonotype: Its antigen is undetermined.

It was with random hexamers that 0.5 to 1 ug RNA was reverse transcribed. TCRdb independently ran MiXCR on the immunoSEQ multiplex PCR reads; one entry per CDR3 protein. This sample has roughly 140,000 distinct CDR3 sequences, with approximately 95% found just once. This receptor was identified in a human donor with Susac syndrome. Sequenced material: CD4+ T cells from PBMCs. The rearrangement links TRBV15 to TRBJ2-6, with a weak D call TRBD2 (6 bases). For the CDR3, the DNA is TGTGCCACCAGCAGAGAGGGAGGTGGGGCCAACGTCCTGACTTTC. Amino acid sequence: CATSREGGGANVLTF. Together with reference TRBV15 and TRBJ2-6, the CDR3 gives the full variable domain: DAMVIQNPRYQVTQFGKPVTLSCSQTLNHNVMYWYQQKSSQAPKLLFHYYDKDFNNEADTPDNFQSRRPNTSFCFLDIRSPGLGDTAMYLCATSREGGGANVLTFGAGSRLTVL.